Each of the 5 T cell receptor beta chains below was sequenced from the same sample in a study of cytomegalovirus exposure and HLA in healthy donors. PCR used 60 Vbeta primers and 13 Jbeta primers. Data came from immunoSEQ multiplex PCR; TCRdb stores just in-frame clones and leaves some out. The sample has approximately 140,000 clones, roughly 78% seen once. Sequenced: PBMCs. The receptors were gathered from a man between 25 and 39 years old in good health and CMV-seronegative.

The chain carries TRBV7-9 and TRBJ2-7, with D possibly matching TRBD1 (5 bases). Trimming removed 5 bases at V and 6 bases at J, with 17 bases between. This CDR3 contains 14 residues. Germline loops: CDR1 SEHNR, CDR2 FQNEAQ (reference sequence). The CDR3 sequence: CASSRTRTTSEQYF. DNA for the CDR3: TGTGCCAGCAGCAGGACCAGGACAACGTCCGAGCAGTACTTC. The whole variable domain, filled in from reference TRBV7-9 and TRBJ2-7, reads DTGVSQNPRHKITKRGQNVTFRCDPISEHNRLYWYRQTLGQGPEFLTYFQNEAQLEKSRLLSDRFSAERPKGSFSTLEIQRTEQGDSAMYLCASSRTRTTSEQYFGPGTRLTVT.

Concerning this clone itself: This sample also contains other DNA sequences that code for the same CDR3. The chain couples TRBV5-8 to TRBJ2-5; D call uncertain. This CDR3 has 12 amino acids. Germline V gene sequence: CDR1 SGHTS, CDR2 YDEGEE. The V and J ends lost 0 bases and 5 bases respectively, with 5 bases between them. CDR3 bases: TGTGCCAGCAGCTTGGACCGGGAGACCCAGTACTTC. Encoded protein: CASSLDRETQYF. Drawing the rest from reference TRBV5-8 and TRBJ2-5, the complete variable domain is EAGVTQSPTHLIKTRGQQATLRCSPISGHTSVYWYQQALGLGLQFLLWYDEGEERNRGNFPPRFSGRQFPNYSSELNVNALELEDSALYLCASSLDRETQYFGPGTRLLVL.

This chain joins TRBV5-6 and TRBJ2-5; the match to TRBD2 covers 16 bases. J gave up 2 bases and V 4 bases, and 11 bases lay outside the gene matches. The CDR3 sequence is 19 residues long. Per germline, CDR1 SGHDT and CDR2 YYEEEE. The CDR3 loop is CASSTTGTSGGAGQETQYF. The CDR3 nucleotides read TGTGCCAGCAGCACAACCGGGACTAGCGGGGGGGCAGGGCAAGAGACCCAGTACTTC.

This chain links TRBV9 with TRBJ2-7, with 8 bases fitting TRBD1. The germline CDR1 and CDR2 sequences are SGDLS and YYNGEE. V lost 0 bases and J lost 4; bases outside the gene matches: 6. The CDR3 is 15 amino acids. The chain's CDR3 is CASSVADRARYEQYF. CDR3 in DNA: TGTGCCAGCAGCGTAGCGGACAGGGCTAGGTACGAGCAGTACTTC.

DNA of the CDR3: TGCGCCAGCAGCGTGACGGGACAGGGTCATCAGCCCCAGCATTTT. Translation: CASSVTGQGHQPQHF. The chain carries TRBV5-1 and TRBJ1-5, with 9 positions matching TRBD1. This CDR3 has 15 residues. CDR1 is SGHRS and CDR2 is YFSETQ in the germline V gene. The trim removed 4 bases at V and 5 bases at J, leaving 7 bases unmatched.